This TCR beta chain was retrieved from a study of blood T cell repertoires in COVID-19. Study as a whole: Italy, Spain and the United States were the sources of the convalescent and acute COVID-19 samples. PBMCs, B-cell-depleted T cells, or T cells provided the cDNA or gDNA that made up the material.

Original data processing: Reference gene primers were amplified, and this amplification served to estimate nucleated cell counts. The method was immunoSEQ multiplex PCR; TCRdb's version includes in-frame clones alone and lacks a portion of them. V and J calls and clone size are given by that table; D and trimming were obtained from the DNA. The sample lists about 230,000 clones, roughly 85% occurring once. CDR3 length equals 16 residues. Trimming shortened V by 5 bases and J by 1 base, and 17 bases separated the two germline ends. Germline CDR1 is MNHEY and CDR2 is SVGEGT. This clonotype originated in a woman in her 70s with active or convalescent COVID-19. V is TRBV6-2 or TRBV6-3 and J is TRBJ1-1; no clear D gene. Sequenced sample: peripheral blood. As DNA, the CDR3 is TGTGCCAGCAGTGATCAACCCGGGAGACCGAACACTGAAGCTTTCTTT. It specifies CASSDQPGRPNTEAFF.